One sample yielded the 8 T cell receptor beta chains listed below, sequenced in a study of blood T cell repertoires in COVID-19. Libraries were prepared by immunoSEQ multiplex PCR; TCRdb keeps only in-frame clonotypes and omits some of them. The sample carries 200,000 to 250,000 clones, about 84% recorded once. Sequencing was carried out using peripheral blood. These receptors were obtained from a woman older than 75 with COVID-19, enrolled during active disease.

This clone occurred once. V usage is TRBV11-2 and J usage is TRBJ1-4; possible D gene TRBD1, 5 bases. The CDR3 extends over 15 amino acids. Germline V gives CDR1 SGHAT, CDR2 FQNNGV. V was shortened by 1 base and J by 7 bases, with 13 bases between the two germline ends. CDR3 in amino acids: CASSLALWGGEKLFF. The DNA for the CDR3 is TGTGCCAGCAGCTTAGCCCTGTGGGGCGGTGAAAAACTGTTTTTT.

This rearrangement joins TRBV6-5 to TRBJ1-4, with D hard to call. V was shortened by 6 bases and J by 1 base, with 9 bases between the two germline ends. Germline CDR1 and CDR2: MNHEY and SVGAGI. This CDR3 is built from 14 residues. CDR3 amino acids: CASRRTITNEKLFF. In DNA, the CDR3 is TGTGCCAGCAGGCGAACGATAACTAATGAAAAACTGTTTTTT.

The chain couples TRBV6-5 to TRBJ1-5; weak D call: TRBD1 (6 bases). Trimming shortened V by 11 bases and J by 0 bases, and 11 bases separated the two germline ends. The CDR3 runs 13 residues. Germline V gives CDR1 MNHEY, CDR2 SVGAGI. The DNA for the CDR3 is TGTGCCGGCGGACAGAATAGCAATCAGCCCCAGCATTTT. It is translated as CAGGQNSNQPQHF.

J is TRBJ1-2 and V is TRBV19, with 9 bases aligning to TRBD1. V was pared by 3 bases and J by 4 bases, with 18 bases of the junction left unmatched. The CDR3 totals 19 residues. Germline V gene sequence: CDR1 LNHDA, CDR2 SQIVND (reference sequence). CDR3 nucleotides: TGTGCCAGTAGTATCAGGGGTCGTCGAGGACAGGGGATTCTCTATGGCTACACCTTC. Its protein is CASSIRGRRGQGILYGYTF.

The chain employs TRBV5-1 and TRBJ2-2; TRBD2 is a possible D gene (5 bases). There are 15 residues in the CDR3. V dropped 1 base and J dropped 10 bases, with 17 bases sitting between them. The V gene's germline CDR1 is SGHRS and CDR2 YFSETQ. In nucleotides, the CDR3 is TGCGCCAGCAGCTTGCGGGGTAGCCCAGGCGAGGAGCTGTTTTTT. Translated, it gives CASSLRGSPGEELFF. The complete variable domain, with remaining parts taken from reference TRBV5-1 and TRBJ2-2, reads KAGVTQTPRYLIKTRGQQVTLSCSPISGHRSVSWYQQTPGQGLQFLFEYFSETQRNKGNFPGRFSGRQFSNSRSEMNVSTLELGDSALYLCASSLRGSPGEELFFGEGSRLTVL.

The chain links TRBV29-1 to TRBJ2-5; 10 bases line up with TRBD2. Trimming cost V 7 bases and J 4 bases; bases outside gene matches: 18. This CDR3 has 17 residues. Germline CDR1 is SQVTM and CDR2 is ANQGSEA. The CDR3 DNA is TGCAGCGCCGGCCGGGGGGCTAGCGGGAGTTCGGGAGAGACCCAGTACTTC. It encodes CSAGRGASGSSGETQYF.

The chain joins TRBV3-1 (or the pseudogene TRBV3-2) to TRBJ1-4; 8 bases match TRBD1. In germline, CDR1 is LGHDT, CDR2 YNNKEL (reference sequence). This CDR3 is built from 15 residues. The J segment lost 0 bases and the V segment lost 5 bases, leaving 2 bases of the junction unmatched. CDR3 loop: CASSSGGSTNEKLFF. The CDR3 nucleotides are TGTGCCAGCAGCTCAGGGGGCTCAACTAATGAAAAACTGTTTTTT.

J is TRBJ2-5 and V is TRBV12-3 or TRBV12-4; 8 positions agree with TRBD2. The CDR3 spans 13 residues. Trimming cost V 6 bases and J 5 bases; bases outside gene matches: 5. The CDR3 spells CASSQRERETQYF. The CDR3 DNA reads as TGTGCCAGCAGCCAGCGGGAGAGGGAGACCCAGTACTTC.